The 28 T cell receptor beta chains listed next were all sequenced from one sample in a study of T cell responses to AZD1222 COVID-19 vaccine (dated by TCRdb to 2020 to 2023). In the paper's terms, the time point label means: baseline before first vaccination. The protocol used for the library was the immunoSEQ multiplex PCR assay. The table comes from immuneACCESS by way of TCRdb, which keeps in-frame sequences with V and J called. Part of the clones is missing from these tables; in studies checked, under half for an unresolved V gene and the rest for unknown reasons. Here the sample has around 84,000 clones; roughly nine tenths occur a single time. Of the sample, approximately 1.5% is held by the ten largest clones. The sample was peripheral blood, taken on day 0 of AZD1222 vaccination. All receptors derive from an adult in good health.

This chain connects TRBV30 to TRBJ1-4; D might be TRBD1 (6 bases). Trimming took off 1 base at V and 1 base at J, with 13 bases between the two ends. Germline CDR1 reads GTSNPN; CDR2 reads SVGIG (reference sequence). The CDR3 totals 16 residues. The CDR3: CAWSGYRARTNEKLFF. The CDR3 DNA reads as TGTGCCTGGAGTGGATACAGGGCTCGAACTAATGAAAAACTGTTTTTT. Filled out from reference TRBV30 and TRBJ1-4, the complete variable domain reads SQTIHQWPATLVQPVGSPLSLECTVEGTSNPNLYWYRQAAGRGLQLLFYSVGIGQISSEVPQNLSASRPQDRQFILSSKKLLLSDSGFYLCAWSGYRARTNEKLFFGSGTQLSVL.

The rearrangement links TRBV2 to TRBJ1-6; TRBD1 agrees at 8 bases. After removal of 2 bases from V and 10 bases from J, the junction contained 7 bases not matched to a gene. The CDR3 has 15 amino acids. Germline V CDR1 and CDR2: SNHLY, FYNNEI. Here the CDR3 reads CASSERQGAQSPLHF. The DNA of the CDR3 is TGTGCCAGCAGTGAAAGGCAGGGGGCCCAGTCACCCCTCCACTTT.

The V gene is TRBV18, the J gene TRBJ2-5, with unresolved D. Germline CDR1 KGHSH, CDR2 LQKENI. The CDR3 runs to 12 residues. V was cut by 5 bases and J by 0 bases, with 4 bases left in between. Here the CDR3 reads CASSDYQETQYF. The CDR3 nucleotides are TGTGCCAGCTCAGACTACCAAGAGACCCAGTACTTC.

The chain's CDR3 is CASSSWEGKNEQFF. CDR3 DNA sequence: TGTGCCAGCTCGTCGTGGGAGGGCAAGAATGAGCAGTTCTTC. The V call is TRBV18, the J call TRBJ2-1, with TRBD2 matching 7 bases. The CDR3 totals 14 residues. Trimming cost V 6 bases and J 7 bases; bases outside gene matches: 9. CDR1 is KGHSH, CDR2 LQKENI, per germline. Together with reference TRBV18 and TRBJ2-1, the CDR3 gives the full variable domain: NAGVMQNPRHLVRRRGQEARLRCSPMKGHSHVYWYRQLPEEGLKFMVYLQKENIIDESGMPKERFSAEFPKEGPSILRIQQVVRGDSAAYFCASSSWEGKNEQFFGPGTRLTVL.

This clone was detected only once. V usage is TRBV4-2 and J usage is TRBJ2-1; D is undetermined. V lost 4 bases to trimming and J lost 7 bases, with 5 bases between them. Germline-derived CDR1 and CDR2 are LGHNA and YNFKEQ. The CDR3 consists of 11 residues. This chain's CDR3 is CASSLGNEQFF. DNA of the CDR3: TGTGCCAGCAGCCTGGGGAATGAGCAGTTCTTC.

J is TRBJ2-3 and V is TRBV19, with D maybe TRBD1 (5 bases). Germline V gene lookup returns CDR1 LNHDA and CDR2 SQIVND (reference sequence). Trimming took 7 bases from V and 1 from J, leaving 18 bases between them. The CDR3 loop spans 16 amino acids. The CDR3 loop is CASNMGRIWGTDTQYF. CDR3 DNA sequence: TGTGCCAGTAACATGGGGCGGATCTGGGGCACAGATACGCAGTATTTT.

This rearrangement joins TRBV18 to TRBJ2-5; maybe TRBD1 (5 bases). Germline CDR1 and CDR2: KGHSH and LQKENI. The CDR3 runs 18 residues. V was clipped by 4 bases and J by 5 bases, with 26 bases between them. The CDR3 sequence is CASSRARPETAPGETQYF. CDR3 coding DNA: TGTGCCAGCTCACGAGCCCGACCGGAGACAGCTCCAGGGGAGACCCAGTACTTC.

The genes are TRBV20-1 and TRBJ2-1; the D gene could be TRBD1 or TRBD2 (5 bases each). The CDR3 is 13 amino acids. Trimming removed 3 bases at V and 5 bases at J, with 11 bases between. CDR1 and CDR2 from the germline V gene are DFQATT and SNEGSKA (reference sequence). The CDR3 nucleotides read TGCAGTGCTAGTCCGGGACCTAACAATGAGCAGTTCTTC. It is translated as CSASPGPNNEQFF.

Only one count was recorded for this clone. The same CDR3 is also encoded by other DNA sequences in this sample. The rearrangement uses TRBV10-3 and TRBJ1-1; the D is unclear. The germline V and J ends were trimmed by 4 bases and 1 base, with 7 bases remaining between them. CDR3 length: 13 residues. Germline values: CDR1 ENHRY, CDR2 SYGVKD. The CDR3 loop is CAISGVGNTEAFF. The CDR3 DNA sequence: TGTGCCATCAGTGGTGTCGGGAACACTGAAGCTTTCTTT.

The chain carries TRBV27 and TRBJ1-4; D is unclear. V was clipped by 6 bases and J by 0 bases, with 8 bases between them. Germline V gene sequence: CDR1 MNHEY, CDR2 SMNVEV (reference sequence). The CDR3 consists of 14 residues. The CDR3 DNA reads TGTGCCAGCAGCCGGACGTCAACTAATGAAAAACTGTTTTTT. Amino acids: CASSRTSTNEKLFF.

The chain combines TRBV11-1 with TRBJ2-1; 11 bases align to TRBD2. The CDR3 is 14 amino acids. CDR1 SGHAT and CDR2 FQDESV come from the germline V gene (reference sequence). J was trimmed by 11 bases and V by 2 bases; bases with no gene match: 5. DNA for the CDR3: TGTGCCAGCAGCTTACTACTAGCGGGAGAACAGCAGTTCTTC. Translated, it gives CASSLLLAGEQQFF.

Note on this clone: Since no conserved phenylalanine or tryptophan closes the CDR3, a read error is the likely cause. Because the CDR3's place on the DNA is in doubt, the DNA is left out and the CDR3 is given as listed by TCRdb. The chain has TRBV4-1 and TRBJ1-2; the table gives TRBD1 as D, unverified against the DNA. Per the germline V gene, CDR1 is MGHRA and CDR2 is YSYEKL. 14 amino acids form the CDR3, both terminal residues included. CDR3 residues: CASSQDAGTVPITD.

The chain is built from TRBV29-1 and TRBJ1-1; D is ambiguous. The CDR3 spans 11 residues. From germline, CDR1 is SQVTM and CDR2 ANQGSEA. V lost 7 bases to trimming and J lost 11 bases, with 17 bases between them. The CDR3 loop reads CSGKENPKAFF. As DNA, the CDR3 is TGCAGCGGGAAGGAGAACCCCAAGGCTTTCTTT.

The chain uses TRBV5-1 and TRBJ2-1; D uncertain. The CDR3 consists of 11 residues. Trimming shortened V by 0 bases and J by 9 bases, and 4 bases separated the two germline ends. From germline, CDR1 is SGHRS and CDR2 YFSETQ. The CDR3 DNA is TGCGCCAGCAGCTTGGAGGTTGAGCAGTTCTTC. Protein sequence: CASSLEVEQFF.

V gene TRBV6-6 combines with J gene TRBJ1-2; D is perhaps TRBD1 (5 bases). Trimming left V 2 bases short and J 3 bases short, with 13 bases between. Germline V lookup: CDR1 MNHNY, CDR2 SVGAGI (reference sequence). The CDR3 is 15 residues long. The CDR3 DNA reads TGTGCCAGCAGTTACAATTTTAGAGGGGACTATGGCTACACCTTC. Protein: CASSYNFRGDYGYTF.

The CDR3: CASKKDRNTEAFF. The CDR3 DNA sequence: TGTGCCAGTAAAAAGGACAGGAACACTGAAGCTTTCTTT. The rearrangement joins TRBV19 to TRBJ1-1; D is perhaps TRBD1 (6 bases). Germline loops: CDR1 LNHDA, CDR2 SQIVND (reference sequence). There are 13 residues in the CDR3. V was cut by 7 bases and J by 1 base, with 10 bases left in between.

The gene calls are TRBV7-9 and TRBJ2-6, with no clear D. The CDR3 has 16 amino acids. The V end was cut by 4 bases, the J end by 0 bases, with 10 bases between. Germline values: CDR1 SEHNR, CDR2 FQNEAQ (reference sequence). In nucleotides, the CDR3 is TGTGCCAGCAGCTGGGGTTTCAACTCTGGGGCCAACGTCCTGACTTTC. Its translation is CASSWGFNSGANVLTF.

The chain employs TRBV7-9 and TRBJ2-7; 9 positions agree with TRBD2. The CDR3 covers 15 residues. The V segment lost 6 bases and the J segment 0 bases; nucleotides outside the gene matches: 6. Germline-derived CDR1 and CDR2 are SEHNR and FQNEAQ (reference sequence). The CDR3 region is CASRGSSGGSYEQYF. CDR3 bases: TGTGCCAGCAGGGGGAGTAGCGGGGGCTCCTACGAGCAGTACTTC.

The V and J genes are TRBV29-1 and TRBJ2-5; D possibly uses TRBD1 or TRBD2 (6 bases each). V gave up 6 bases and J gave up 9 bases, with 17 bases separating them. This CDR3 is built from 12 residues. Per the germline V gene, CDR1 is SQVTM and CDR2 is ANQGSEA. The CDR3 nucleotides are TGCAGCGTGCGGACAGTGCAGCGGGCCCAGTACTTC. The encoded protein is CSVRTVQRAQYF.

This sequence joins TRBV2 and TRBJ2-2, with 7 bases fitting TRBD2. From germline, CDR1 is SNHLY and CDR2 FYNNEI. The CDR3 has 15 amino acids. J was trimmed by 4 bases and V by 9 bases; bases with no gene match: 11. The CDR3 here is CASLWGGRGTGELFF. The CDR3 nucleotides read TGTGCCAGTCTCTGGGGGGGAAGGGGCACCGGGGAGCTGTTTTTT.

The genes are TRBV24-1 and TRBJ2-1; D uncertain. Trimming took off 4 bases at V and 6 bases at J, with 12 bases between the two ends. This CDR3 is 14 amino acids long. Looked up from germline, CDR1 is KGHDR and CDR2 is SFDVKD. CDR3 sequence reads: CATSDRLSGNEQFF. The CDR3 coding sequence is TGTGCCACCAGTGACCGTCTTAGTGGCAATGAGCAGTTCTTC.

J is TRBJ2-7 and V is TRBV6-5, with 9 bases that match TRBD1. This CDR3 is 15 amino acids long. The junction had 7 bases not matched to a gene; V was cut back by 5 bases and J by 2 bases. Germline V lookup: CDR1 MNHEY, CDR2 SVGAGI. The CDR3 DNA sequence: TGTGCCAGCAGTCACGACGGGACAGGGACCTACGAGCAGTACTTC. The encoded protein is CASSHDGTGTYEQYF.

The J gene is TRBJ2-1, the V gene TRBV2, with 10 bases matching TRBD2. The CDR3 is 14 amino acids. In germline, CDR1 is SNHLY, CDR2 FYNNEI. The J segment lost 5 bases and the V segment lost 4 bases, leaving 2 bases of the junction unmatched. The CDR3 bases are TGTGCCAGCAGTGGGACTAGCGGAAACAATGAGCAGTTCTTC. Translating gives CASSGTSGNNEQFF.

This chain connects TRBV12-3 or TRBV12-4 to TRBJ1-2; 8 bases agree with TRBD1. The CDR3 spans 13 residues. Losses at the gene ends were 8 bases for V and 7 bases for J; bases not matched to a gene: 9. CDR3: CASWAGTGAGYTF. CDR3 nucleotide sequence: TGTGCCAGCTGGGCGGGGACAGGCGCTGGCTACACCTTC.

This chain joins TRBV2 and TRBJ2-3; tentative D call: TRBD2 (5 bases). With 6 bases removed from V and 2 bases from J, the gap between germline ends came to 12 bases. Per the germline V gene, CDR1 is SNHLY and CDR2 is FYNNEI. This CDR3 comprises 14 residues. The CDR3 spells CASRGGSPTDTQYF. In DNA, the CDR3 is TGTGCCAGCAGGGGTGGGAGTCCCACAGATACGCAGTATTTT.

The J gene is TRBJ2-3, the V gene TRBV6-6, with D possibly being TRBD1 (5 bases). Trimming pared 7 bases from V and 4 bases from J, leaving 18 bases between. CDR1 is MNHNY, CDR2 SVGAGI, per germline (reference sequence). The CDR3 is 15 residues long. CDR3 DNA sequence: TGTGCCAGCACCCAAATCCAGGGCAATCCAGATACGCAGTATTTT. It encodes CASTQIQGNPDTQYF.

This clone appeared once. The rearrangement links TRBV12-3 or TRBV12-4 to TRBJ2-7, with D perhaps matching TRBD2 (6 bases). Trimming cost V 5 bases and J 5 bases, with 10 bases left between them. There are 12 residues in the CDR3. Here the CDR3 DNA reads TGTGCCAGCAGTCTGGGAGGTAACGAGCAGTACTTC. Its protein product is CASSLGGNEQYF.

The rearrangement joins TRBV7-2 to TRBJ2-2; D gene ambiguous. The CDR3 is 13 residues long. Germline CDR1 and CDR2: SGHTA and FQGNSA. The V end was cut by 2 bases, the J end by 5 bases, with 6 bases between. CDR3 in DNA: TGTGCCAGCAGCTTACAAACAACCGGGGAGCTGTTTTTT. Translated: CASSLQTTGELFF.